These 23 T cell receptor beta chains came from one sample sequenced in a study of radiation and T cells in renal cell carcinoma (dated by TCRdb to the early 2020s). This specimen's time point label, interpreted: blood 2 weeks post-SBRT. The treatment or condition label corresponds to: 15 Gy SBRT to primary tumor, nephrectomy 4 weeks later. The library was made by the immunoSEQ multiplex PCR assay. The clones in this table, taken by TCRdb from immuneACCESS, are in-frame only. Not every clone is retained; where verified, under half of the shortfall comes from an unresolved V gene, and the cause of the rest is unknown. For this sample the table gives approximately 23,000 clones, of which around 85% were detected only once. The ten largest clones take up approximately 31% of the sample. Sequencing was performed on blood, taken from a patient whose treatment included radiotherapy and nephrectomy. The receptors were sampled from a man aged 55 to 70 with renal cell carcinoma.

The CDR3 sequence is CASRSGGPLSEAFF. The CDR3 DNA reads TGTGCCAGCAGATCAGGGGGCCCACTGAGTGAAGCTTTCTTT. The chain carries TRBV2 and TRBJ1-1, with 8 positions matching TRBD1. Looked up from germline, CDR1 is SNHLY and CDR2 is FYNNEI. This CDR3 region has 14 residues. The V gene end was trimmed by 6 bases and the J gene end by 7 bases; junction bases not matched to a gene: 10.

The CDR3: CASSPQWNTEAFF. The CDR3 DNA reads TGTGCCAGCAGCCCCCAGTGGAACACTGAAGCTTTCTTT. The chain has TRBV7-2 and TRBJ1-1, with unresolved D. Germline-derived CDR1 and CDR2 are SGHTA and FQGNSA. V dropped 5 bases and J dropped 1 base, with 8 bases sitting between them. The CDR3 is 13 amino acids.

The chain is built from TRBV6-6 and TRBJ2-1, with TRBD2 matching over 7 bases. Germline trimming cut 5 bases from V and 8 bases from J; bases unmatched to any gene: 15. Germline V gene lookup returns CDR1 MNHNY and CDR2 SVGAGI (reference sequence). The CDR3 sequence is 16 residues long. The CDR3 region has the DNA TGTGCCAGCAGTGCGGGACTAAGTAGTTTTCCGCATGAGCAGTTCTTC. This sequence encodes CASSAGLSSFPHEQFF.

The genes are TRBV18 and TRBJ2-1; TRBD2 aligns across 10 bases. With 1 base clipped from V and 9 bases from J, the junction kept 9 bases outside the gene matches. This CDR3 comprises 16 residues. The germline V gene encodes CDR1 KGHSH and CDR2 LQKENI. CDR3 region: CASSPRLAGERGEQFF. The CDR3 nucleotides read TGTGCCAGCTCACCACGGCTAGCGGGAGAGCGGGGTGAGCAGTTCTTC.

The V gene is TRBV5-1, the J gene TRBJ2-3; the D call may be TRBD1 or TRBD2 (5 bases each). The CDR3 runs to 15 residues. Trimming shortened V by 5 bases and J by 2 bases, and 15 bases separated the two germline ends. Germline V gene sequence: CDR1 SGHRS, CDR2 YFSETQ. The CDR3 coding sequence is TGCGCCAGCAGACTGGGGGTGACCGACACAGATACGCAGTATTTT. Protein sequence: CASRLGVTDTDTQYF.

The chain carries TRBV9 and TRBJ2-3; no definite D call. The CDR3 sequence is 14 residues long. Trimming cost V 0 bases and J 5 bases, with 10 bases left between them. From germline, CDR1 is SGDLS and CDR2 YYNGEE. The CDR3 DNA reads as TGTGCCAGCAGCGTAGAATGGGGTAGAGATACGCAGTATTTT. Protein sequence: CASSVEWGRDTQYF.

This clone was observed a handful of times. The V gene is TRBV7-8, the J gene TRBJ1-2; the D is unclear. The CDR3 is 14 amino acids. Trimming removed 5 bases from V and 8 bases from J, with 18 bases in between. Germline CDR1 SGHVS, CDR2 FQNEAQ. The CDR3 here is CASSVSRVGGGYTF. Written as DNA, the CDR3 is TGTGCCAGCAGCGTCAGTAGGGTCGGCGGGGGCTACACCTTC.

CDR3 DNA: TGTGCCAGCTCACCCAACCTAGATACGCAGTATTTT. This translates into CASSPNLDTQYF. This sequence joins TRBV18 and TRBJ2-3; the D is unclear. Germline V gives CDR1 KGHSH, CDR2 LQKENI. This CDR3 comprises 12 residues. The ends were cut back, 3 bases at V and 5 bases at J, with 6 bases in the middle. Full variable domain (remainder filled in from reference TRBV18 and TRBJ2-3): NAGVMQNPRHLVRRRGQEARLRCSPMKGHSHVYWYRQLPEEGLKFMVYLQKENIIDESGMPKERFSAEFPKEGPSILRIQQVVRGDSAAYFCASSPNLDTQYFGPGTRLTVL.

The chain couples TRBV15 to TRBJ2-1; D possibly uses TRBD1 or TRBD2 (5 bases each). CDR1 is LNHNV, CDR2 YYDKDF, per germline (reference sequence). Trimming removed 0 bases at V and 5 bases at J, with 17 bases between. The CDR3 sequence is 17 residues long. The CDR3 region is CATSRDYMAWGNNEQFF. In nucleotides, the CDR3 is TGTGCCACCAGCAGAGATTACATGGCGTGGGGGAACAATGAGCAGTTCTTC.

V is TRBV6-5 and J is TRBJ1-5; 9 nucleotides line up with TRBD1. V lost 6 bases and J lost 5; bases outside the gene matches: 8. CDR3 size: 15 residues. Germline lookup yields CDR1 MNHEY and CDR2 SVGAGI. The CDR3 DNA sequence: TGTGCCAGCAGCTTACAGGGGGCGGGGGATCAGCCCCAGCATTTT. It codes for CASSLQGAGDQPQHF.

The chain employs TRBV27 and TRBJ2-1; 12 nucleotides align to TRBD2. V gave up 3 bases and J gave up 9 bases; unmatched junction bases: 15. Germline loops: CDR1 MNHEY, CDR2 SMNVEV (reference sequence). This CDR3 is 18 amino acids long. The CDR3 DNA sequence: TGTGCCAGCAGTTTGCCTACTAGCGGGAGGTTAGTAAGAAGTGAGCAGTTCTTC. It is translated as CASSLPTSGRLVRSEQFF.

This clone was observed once. The J gene is TRBJ2-1, the V gene TRBV18; D remains ambiguous. The germline V gene has CDR1 KGHSH and CDR2 LQKENI. V was shortened by 3 bases and J by 0 bases, with 9 bases between the two germline ends. This CDR3 comprises 15 residues. CDR3: CASSPIQSSYNEQFF. In nucleotides, the CDR3 is TGTGCCAGCTCACCTATCCAGTCCTCCTACAATGAGCAGTTCTTC.

The rearrangement joins TRBV6-5 to TRBJ1-2; D is undetermined. In germline, CDR1 is MNHEY, CDR2 SVGAGI. Between the trimmed V and J ends, which lost 0 bases and 4 bases, there was a span of 9 bases. The CDR3 spans 14 residues. DNA for the CDR3: TGTGCCAGCAGTTACTCTCGGATTGCCTATGGCTACACCTTC. This translates into CASSYSRIAYGYTF.

The V gene is TRBV7-8, the J gene TRBJ2-5, with TRBD1 identical over 7 bases. Germline lookup yields CDR1 SGHVS and CDR2 FQNEAQ. The CDR3 has 16 residues. V trimming: 3 bases; J trimming: 4 bases; junction bases outside the gene matches: 11. The CDR3 loop is CASSFLQQTGRETQYF. CDR3 bases: TGTGCCAGCAGCTTTCTTCAGCAGACAGGGAGAGAGACCCAGTACTTC.

The rearrangement joins TRBV5-1 to TRBJ2-5, with D tentatively TRBD2 (6 bases). The DNA end favors TRBJ2-7, so the J call may be wrong. Germline lookup yields CDR1 SGHRS and CDR2 YFSETQ. This CDR3 is built from 13 residues. For the CDR3, the DNA is TGCGCCAGCAGCCCCACGGGAGCATCCGAGCAGTACTTC. Protein product: CASSPTGASEQYF.

This chain links TRBV27 with TRBJ2-2; TRBD1 might be the D (6 bases). The CDR3 is made up of 13 amino acids. V was cut by 7 bases and J by 4 bases, with 10 bases left in between. The germline gives CDR1 MNHEY, CDR2 SMNVEV (reference sequence). CDR3 nucleotide sequence: TGTGCCAGCAAACTACAGGGCACCGGGGAGCTGTTTTTT. Its protein is CASKLQGTGELFF.

CDR3 nucleotides: TGTGCCTGGAGTGTGAATCCCGGGGAGCTGTTTTTT. Protein product: CAWSVNPGELFF. The chain has TRBV30 and TRBJ2-2; D not certain. Trimming shortened V by 0 bases and J by 6 bases, and 5 bases separated the two germline ends. Germline CDR1 reads GTSNPN; CDR2 reads SVGIG (reference sequence). This CDR3 comprises 12 residues.

V is TRBV4-1 and J is TRBJ2-2; 10 bases match TRBD2. CDR3 length: 16 amino acids. The germline gives CDR1 MGHRA, CDR2 YSYEKL. V shed 1 base and J 7 bases; nucleotides not matched to a gene: 6. In DNA form, the CDR3 reads TGCGCCAGCAGCCAAGCTAGCGGGAGTCTTCACGGGGAGCTGTTTTTT. Translation: CASSQASGSLHGELFF.

The CDR3 spells CASSSSGRPQFF. CDR3 sequence (DNA): TGTGCCAGCAGCTCTAGCGGGAGACCGCAGTTCTTC. V and J are TRBV11-2 and TRBJ2-1, with TRBD2 matching 10 bases. Germline V gene lookup returns CDR1 SGHAT and CDR2 FQNNGV. V trimming: 4 bases; J trimming: 12 bases; junction bases outside the gene matches: 3. The CDR3 length is 12 residues. Supplemented by reference TRBV11-2 and TRBJ2-1, the full variable domain reads EAGVAQSPRYKIIEKRQSVAFWCNPISGHATLYWYQQILGQGPKLLIQFQNNGVVDDSQLPKDRFSAERLKGVDSTLKIQPAKLEDSAVYLCASSSSGRPQFFGPGTRLTVL.

This clone was detected a few times. V and J are TRBV29-1 and TRBJ1-1; D is possibly TRBD1 (6 bases). The CDR3 length is 12 residues. Germline values: CDR1 SQVTM, CDR2 ANQGSEA. The CDR3 loop is CSGGQMNTEAFF. The CDR3 nucleotides read TGCAGTGGTGGACAGATGAACACTGAAGCTTTCTTT.

The chain is built from TRBV18 and TRBJ1-2; D gene unclear. The CDR3 has 16 residues. V was trimmed by 5 bases and J by 0 bases, leaving 16 bases between them. Germline CDR1 KGHSH, CDR2 LQKENI. CDR3 DNA: TGTGCCAGCTCAAGCATTCAGCCCGGATCTAACTATGGCTACACCTTC. Translated, it gives CASSSIQPGSNYGYTF.

The J gene is TRBJ1-2, the V gene TRBV29-1, with D perhaps matching TRBD1 (5 bases). CDR1 is SQVTM and CDR2 is ANQGSEA in the germline V gene. V was pared by 4 bases and J by 7 bases, with 10 bases between. The length of the CDR3 is 11 residues. The CDR3 coding sequence is TGCAGCGTTGTGGGGCTAGGTGGCTACACCTTC. It yields the protein CSVVGLGGYTF.

The chain has TRBV25-1 and TRBJ2-5; TRBD1 aligns across 9 bases. Gene TRBJ2-7 matches the end of the DNA better, so the J call may be wrong. The germline CDR1 and CDR2 sequences are MGHDK and SYGVNS. This CDR3 is built from 15 residues. CDR3 sequence reads: CASSKSGTGSGEQYF. The CDR3 DNA sequence: TGTGCCAGCTCTAAGTCCGGGACAGGGTCGGGCGAGCAGTACTTC.